This TCR beta chain stems from a study of shared clonotypes between healthy human individuals. Per germline, CDR1 MDHEN and CDR2 SYDVKM. This CDR3 spans 13 amino acids. Deletions cut 4 bases from V and 3 bases from J, with 9 bases between. The assay was immunoSEQ multiplex PCR, and TCRdb's table has in-frame clones only and misses some. Of more than 2 million clones in the sample, about 95% were seen once. Naive CD8 isolation took CD45RO-negative cells positively selected for CCR7 and excluded terminally differentiated effector memory CD45RA+ cells. Donors included only healthy HIV-negative adults lacking recent acute infections or vaccinations.

V gene TRBV28 combines with J gene TRBJ1-1; D is unclear. What was sequenced was naive CD8+ T cells sorted from blood. The TCR was taken from a man aged 18 to 30 in good health. The CDR3 spells CASSSGGYTEAFF. The DNA of the CDR3 is TGTGCCAGCAGTTCGGGAGGTTACACTGAAGCTTTCTTT.